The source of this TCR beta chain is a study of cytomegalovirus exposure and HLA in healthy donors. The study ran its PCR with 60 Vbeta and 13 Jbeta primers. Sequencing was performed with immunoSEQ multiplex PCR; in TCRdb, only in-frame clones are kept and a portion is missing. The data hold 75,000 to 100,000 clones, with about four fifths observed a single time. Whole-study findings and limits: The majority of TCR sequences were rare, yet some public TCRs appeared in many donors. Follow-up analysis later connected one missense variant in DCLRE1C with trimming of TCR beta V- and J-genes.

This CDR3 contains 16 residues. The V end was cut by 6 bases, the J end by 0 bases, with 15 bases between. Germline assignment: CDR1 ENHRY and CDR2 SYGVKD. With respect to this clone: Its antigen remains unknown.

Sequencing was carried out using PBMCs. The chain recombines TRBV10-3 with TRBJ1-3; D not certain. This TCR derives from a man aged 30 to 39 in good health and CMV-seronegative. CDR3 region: CAIREAGAHSGNTIYF. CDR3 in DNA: TGTGCCATCAGGGAGGCAGGCGCACACTCTGGAAACACCATATATTTT.